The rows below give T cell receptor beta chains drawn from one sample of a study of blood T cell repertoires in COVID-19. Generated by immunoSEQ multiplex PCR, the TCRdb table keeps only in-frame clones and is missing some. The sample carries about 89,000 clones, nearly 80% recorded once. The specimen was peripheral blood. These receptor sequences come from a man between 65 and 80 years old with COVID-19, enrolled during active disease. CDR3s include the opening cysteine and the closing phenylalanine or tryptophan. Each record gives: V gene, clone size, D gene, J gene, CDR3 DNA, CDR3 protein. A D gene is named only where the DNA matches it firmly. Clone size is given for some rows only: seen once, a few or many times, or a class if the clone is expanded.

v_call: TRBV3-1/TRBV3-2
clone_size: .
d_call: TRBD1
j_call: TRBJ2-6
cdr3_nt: TGTGCCAGCAGCCCCGGGACAGGGACCCATGGGGCCAACGTCCTGACTTTC
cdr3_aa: CASSPGTGTHGANVLTF

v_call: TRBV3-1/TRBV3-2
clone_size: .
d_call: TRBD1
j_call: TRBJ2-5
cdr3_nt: TGTGCCAGCAGCCAATCTCACGACAGGGGAGAGACCCAGTACTTC
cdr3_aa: CASSQSHDRGETQYF

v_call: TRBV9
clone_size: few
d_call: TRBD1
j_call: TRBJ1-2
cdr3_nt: TGTGCCAGCAGCGGCAGGGGGCTTAACTATGGCTACACCTTC
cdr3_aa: CASSGRGLNYGYTF

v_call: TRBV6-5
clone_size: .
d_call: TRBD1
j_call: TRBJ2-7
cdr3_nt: TGTGCCAGCAGTTATACGGGACAGGGAGTAGACGAGCAGTACTTC
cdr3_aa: CASSYTGQGVDEQYF

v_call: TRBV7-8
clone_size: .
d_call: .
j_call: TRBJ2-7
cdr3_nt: TGTGCCAGCAGCTTCCCAGGGGTAGGGGAGCAGTACTTC
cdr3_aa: CASSFPGVGEQYF

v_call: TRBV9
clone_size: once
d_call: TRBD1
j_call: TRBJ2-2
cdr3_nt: TGTGCCAGCAGCCCTGGACAGGGTCGGGCCGGGGAGCTGTTTTTT
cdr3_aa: CASSPGQGRAGELFF

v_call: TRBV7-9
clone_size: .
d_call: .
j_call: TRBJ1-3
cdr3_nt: TGTGCCAGCAGCTTATTCGGAGCGCAGGGGAAAGGTCCTGGAAACACCATATATTTT
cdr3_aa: CASSLFGAQGKGPGNTIYF

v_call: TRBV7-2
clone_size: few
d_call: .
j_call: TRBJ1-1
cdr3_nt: TGTGCCAGCAGCTTAGTAGGACAGTGGAGGACTGAAGCTTTCTTT
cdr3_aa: CASSLVGQWRTEAFF

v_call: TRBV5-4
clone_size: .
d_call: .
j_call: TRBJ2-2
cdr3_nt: TGTGCCAGCAGCTTAATACAGGAGTCCGGGGAGCTGTTTTTT
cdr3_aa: CASSLIQESGELFF

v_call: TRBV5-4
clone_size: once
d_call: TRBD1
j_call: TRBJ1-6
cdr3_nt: TGTGCCAGCAGCTTGACAGGGGATTTTTCACCCCTCCACTTT
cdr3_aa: CASSLTGDFSPLHF

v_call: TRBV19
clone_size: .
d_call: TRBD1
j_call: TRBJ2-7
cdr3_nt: TGTGCCAGTAGTCAATACAGGGGGGCCTACGAGCAGTACTTC
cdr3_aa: CASSQYRGAYEQYF

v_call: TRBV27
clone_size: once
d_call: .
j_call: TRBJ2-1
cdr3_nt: TGTGCCAGCAGTTTATCGCAGGGTCCCTACAATGAGCAGTTCTTC
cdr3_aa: CASSLSQGPYNEQFF

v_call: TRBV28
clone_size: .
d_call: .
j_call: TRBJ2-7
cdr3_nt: TGTGCCAGCAGTTTAACGGGATACGAGCAGTACTTC
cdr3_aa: CASSLTGYEQYF

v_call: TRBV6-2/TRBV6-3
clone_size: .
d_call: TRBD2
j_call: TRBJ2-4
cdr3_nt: TGTGCCAGCAGTTACTCGAGGGGACTAGCGGGGCGGGAAAACATTCAGTACTTC
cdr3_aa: CASSYSRGLAGRENIQYF

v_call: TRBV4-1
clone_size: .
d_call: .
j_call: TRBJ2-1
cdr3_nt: TGCGCCAGCAGCCCGGGATTCGAAGAGCAGTTCTTC
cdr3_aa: CASSPGFEEQFF

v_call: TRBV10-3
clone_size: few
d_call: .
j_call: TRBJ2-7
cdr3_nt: TGTGCCATCAGTATAGTAGCTTGGCAGGGCGAGCAGTACTTC
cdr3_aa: CAISIVAWQGEQYF

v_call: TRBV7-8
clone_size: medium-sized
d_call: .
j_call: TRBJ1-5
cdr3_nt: TGTGCCAGCAGCTTATGGGGGGAGGCAAATCAGCCCCAGCATTTT
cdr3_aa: CASSLWGEANQPQHF

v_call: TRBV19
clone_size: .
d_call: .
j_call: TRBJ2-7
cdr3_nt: TGTGCCAGTAGTATTAGGAGCGGGCAGTACGAGCAGTACTTC
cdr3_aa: CASSIRSGQYEQYF

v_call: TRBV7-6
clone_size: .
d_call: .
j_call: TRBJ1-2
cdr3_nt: TGTGCCAGCAGCTTAGGAGCCAGAGGCTATGGCTACACCTTC
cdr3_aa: CASSLGARGYGYTF

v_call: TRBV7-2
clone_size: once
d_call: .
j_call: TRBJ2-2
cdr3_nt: TGTGCCAGCAGCCCCGGGGGTGCGAACACCGGGGAGCTGTTTTTT
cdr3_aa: CASSPGGANTGELFF

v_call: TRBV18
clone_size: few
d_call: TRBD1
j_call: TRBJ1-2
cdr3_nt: TGTGCCAGCTCACCGACAGGGGCCAACTATGGCTACACCTTC
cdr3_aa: CASSPTGANYGYTF

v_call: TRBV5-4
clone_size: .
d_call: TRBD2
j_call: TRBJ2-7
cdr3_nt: TGTGCCGGCAGACTAGCGGGAGGCTACGAGCAGTACTTC
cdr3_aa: CAGRLAGGYEQYF

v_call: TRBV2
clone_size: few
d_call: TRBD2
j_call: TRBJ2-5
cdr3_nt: TGTGCCGTGAGGCCGACTTTAGCGGGCTCTCAAGGGGAGACCCAGTACTTC
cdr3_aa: CAVRPTLAGSQGETQYF

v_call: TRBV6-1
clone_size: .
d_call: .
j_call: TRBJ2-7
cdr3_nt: TGTGCCAGCAGTGAAACTAGGACGGCTGCGTACGAGCAGTACTTC
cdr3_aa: CASSETRTAAYEQYF

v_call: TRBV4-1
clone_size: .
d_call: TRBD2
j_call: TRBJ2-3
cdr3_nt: TGCGCCAGCAGCCAAGATTGGGAGGGCATCGGAGATACGCAGTATTTT
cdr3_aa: CASSQDWEGIGDTQYF

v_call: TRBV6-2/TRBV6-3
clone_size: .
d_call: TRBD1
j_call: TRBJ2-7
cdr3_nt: TGTGCCAGCAGTTACCGGCCGGGACAGGGGTCAGACTACGAGCAGTACTTC
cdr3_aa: CASSYRPGQGSDYEQYF

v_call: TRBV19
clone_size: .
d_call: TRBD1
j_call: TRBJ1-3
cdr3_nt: TGTGCCAGTAGCCAAACCCCGACAGGGGCTGGAAACACCATATATTTT
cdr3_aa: CASSQTPTGAGNTIYF

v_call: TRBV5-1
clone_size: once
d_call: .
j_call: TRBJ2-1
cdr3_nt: TGCGCCAGCAGCTTGGCCGAGCTAGTCCGGAGTGAGCAGTTCTTC
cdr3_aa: CASSLAELVRSEQFF

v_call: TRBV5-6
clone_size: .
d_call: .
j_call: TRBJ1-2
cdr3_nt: TGTGCCAGCAGCAACAGGGTTGGCGGCTACACCTTC
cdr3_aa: CASSNRVGGYTF

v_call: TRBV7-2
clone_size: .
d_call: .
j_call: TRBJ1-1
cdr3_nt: TGTGCCAGCAGCTTGTGGCAGAAGAACACTGAAGCTTTCTTT
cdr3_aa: CASSLWQKNTEAFF

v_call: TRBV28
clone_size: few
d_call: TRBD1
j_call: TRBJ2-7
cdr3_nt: TGTGCCAGCTCGGACAGGGTCAGTCACTACGAGCAGTACTTC
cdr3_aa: CASSDRVSHYEQYF

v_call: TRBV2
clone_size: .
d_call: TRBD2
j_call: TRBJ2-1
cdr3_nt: TGTGCCAGCAGTGAAATTAGCGGGAGTCTTAATGAGCAGTTCTTC
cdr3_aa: CASSEISGSLNEQFF

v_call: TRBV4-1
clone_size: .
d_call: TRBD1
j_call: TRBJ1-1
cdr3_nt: TGCCCCAGCAGCCACGACCCGGGACAGGGGGGGATGATGAACACTGAAGCTTTCTTT
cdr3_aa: CPSSHDPGQGGMMNTEAFF

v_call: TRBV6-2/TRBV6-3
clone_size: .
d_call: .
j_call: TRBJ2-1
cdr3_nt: TGTGCCAGCAGCCCCGCCTTCGGTGAGCAGTTCTTC
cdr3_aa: CASSPAFGEQFF

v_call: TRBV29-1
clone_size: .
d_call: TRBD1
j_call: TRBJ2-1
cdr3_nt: TGCAGCGTTGAAGAAGATAGGACAGGGGTCAGGGGTGAGCAGTTCTTC
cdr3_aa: CSVEEDRTGVRGEQFF

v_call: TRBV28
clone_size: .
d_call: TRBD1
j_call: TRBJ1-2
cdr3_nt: TGTGCCAGCAGTCCGGGACAGGTTTCCACCTTC
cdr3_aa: CASSPGQVSTF

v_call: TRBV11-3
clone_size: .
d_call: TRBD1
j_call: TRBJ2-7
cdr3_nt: TGTGCCAGCAGCTTAGATTCGCAGGGGGCCTACGAGCAGTACTTC
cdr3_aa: CASSLDSQGAYEQYF